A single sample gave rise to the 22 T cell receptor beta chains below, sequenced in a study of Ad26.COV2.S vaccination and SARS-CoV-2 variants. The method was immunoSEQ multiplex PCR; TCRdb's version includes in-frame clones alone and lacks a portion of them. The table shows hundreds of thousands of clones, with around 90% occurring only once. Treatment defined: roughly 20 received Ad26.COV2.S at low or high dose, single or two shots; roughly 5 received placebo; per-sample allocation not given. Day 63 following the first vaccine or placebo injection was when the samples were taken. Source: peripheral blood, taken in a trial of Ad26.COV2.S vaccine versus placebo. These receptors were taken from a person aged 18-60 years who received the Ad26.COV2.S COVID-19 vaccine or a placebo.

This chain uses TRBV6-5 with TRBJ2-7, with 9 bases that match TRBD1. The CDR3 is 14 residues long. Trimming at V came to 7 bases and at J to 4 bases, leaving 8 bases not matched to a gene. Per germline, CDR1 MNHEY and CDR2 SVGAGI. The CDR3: CASNPQGAVYEQYF. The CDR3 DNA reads TGTGCCAGCAACCCACAGGGGGCGGTTTACGAGCAGTACTTC.

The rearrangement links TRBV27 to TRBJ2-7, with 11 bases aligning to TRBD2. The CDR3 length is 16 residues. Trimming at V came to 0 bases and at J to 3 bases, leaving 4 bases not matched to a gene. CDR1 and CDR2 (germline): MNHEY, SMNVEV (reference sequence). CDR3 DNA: TGTGCCAGCAGTTTATCCGGACTAGCGGGCTTCTACGAGCAGTACTTC. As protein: CASSLSGLAGFYEQYF.

CDR3 region: CASSSTQGNYNSPLHF. The DNA for the CDR3 is TGTGCCAGCAGCTCGACTCAGGGGAACTATAATTCACCCCTCCACTTT. The chain is built from TRBV27 and TRBJ1-6; a possible D gene is TRBD1 (6 bases). Germline lookup yields CDR1 MNHEY and CDR2 SMNVEV (reference sequence). The CDR3 is 16 amino acids. The V end lost 6 bases, the J end lost 3 bases, and 15 bases lay between the germline ends.

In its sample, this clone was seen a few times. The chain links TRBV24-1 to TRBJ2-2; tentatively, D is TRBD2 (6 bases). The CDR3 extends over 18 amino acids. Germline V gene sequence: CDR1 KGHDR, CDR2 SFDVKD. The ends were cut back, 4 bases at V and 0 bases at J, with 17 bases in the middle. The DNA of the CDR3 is TGTGCCACCAGTGACAGGAACCCGGGGGTCGCGAACACCGGGGAGCTGTTTTTT. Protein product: CATSDRNPGVANTGELFF.

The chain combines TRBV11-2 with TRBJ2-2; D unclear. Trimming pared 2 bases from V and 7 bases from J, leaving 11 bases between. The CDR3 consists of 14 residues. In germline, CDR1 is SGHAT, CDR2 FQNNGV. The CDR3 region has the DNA TGTGCCAGCAGCTTATATTCAGGAAGCGGGGAGCTGTTTTTT. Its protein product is CASSLYSGSGELFF.

The CDR3: CASSFPWNTEAFF. The CDR3 DNA is TGTGCCAGCAGTTTTCCGTGGAACACTGAAGCTTTCTTT. V gene TRBV12-3 or TRBV12-4 combines with J gene TRBJ1-1; D unclear. The CDR3 spans 13 residues. Trimming pared 3 bases from V and 1 base from J, leaving 6 bases between.

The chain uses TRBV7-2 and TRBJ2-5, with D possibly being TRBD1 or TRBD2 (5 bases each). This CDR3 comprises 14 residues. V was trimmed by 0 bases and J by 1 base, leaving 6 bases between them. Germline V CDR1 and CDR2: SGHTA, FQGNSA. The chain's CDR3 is CASSLAGVQETQYF. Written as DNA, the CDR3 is TGTGCCAGCAGCTTAGCGGGGGTCCAAGAGACCCAGTACTTC.

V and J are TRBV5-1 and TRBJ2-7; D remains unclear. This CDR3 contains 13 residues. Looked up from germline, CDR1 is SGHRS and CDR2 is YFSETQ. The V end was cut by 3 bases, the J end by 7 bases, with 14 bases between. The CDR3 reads CASSSSLTVEQYF. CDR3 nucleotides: TGCGCCAGCAGCTCCTCCCTAACAGTGGAGCAGTACTTC.

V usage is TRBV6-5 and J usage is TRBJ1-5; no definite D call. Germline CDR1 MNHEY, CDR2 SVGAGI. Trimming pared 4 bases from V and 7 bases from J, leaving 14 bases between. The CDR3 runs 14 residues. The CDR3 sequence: CASSSSGGGQPQHF. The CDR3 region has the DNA TGTGCCAGCAGTTCGTCAGGAGGTGGACAGCCCCAGCATTTT.

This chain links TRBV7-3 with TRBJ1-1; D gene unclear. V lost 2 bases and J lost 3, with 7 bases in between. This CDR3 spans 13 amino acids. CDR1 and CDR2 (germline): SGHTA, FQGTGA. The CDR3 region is CASSLSDDTEAFF. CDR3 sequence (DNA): TGTGCCAGCAGCTTATCCGACGACACTGAAGCTTTCTTT.

The CDR3 loop is CASSSLQGAYRGYTF. In DNA form, the CDR3 reads TGTGCCAGCAGCTCACTACAGGGGGCGTACCGGGGCTACACCTTC. This sequence joins TRBV11-2 and TRBJ1-2; 9 nucleotides match TRBD1. This CDR3 has 15 amino acids. The germline CDR1 and CDR2 sequences are SGHAT and FQNNGV. J was trimmed by 8 bases and V by 4 bases; bases with no gene match: 11.

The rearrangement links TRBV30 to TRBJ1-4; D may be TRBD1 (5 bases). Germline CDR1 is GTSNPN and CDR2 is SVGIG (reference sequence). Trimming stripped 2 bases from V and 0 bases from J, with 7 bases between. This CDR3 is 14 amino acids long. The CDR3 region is CAWSRGATNEKLFF. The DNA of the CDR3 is TGTGCCTGGAGTCGGGGGGCAACTAATGAAAAACTGTTTTTT.

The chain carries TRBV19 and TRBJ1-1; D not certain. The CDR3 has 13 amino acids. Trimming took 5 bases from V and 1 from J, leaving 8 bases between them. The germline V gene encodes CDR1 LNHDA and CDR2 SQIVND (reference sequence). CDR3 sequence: CASSVSENTEAFF. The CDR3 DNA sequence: TGTGCCAGTAGTGTTTCGGAGAACACTGAAGCTTTCTTT.

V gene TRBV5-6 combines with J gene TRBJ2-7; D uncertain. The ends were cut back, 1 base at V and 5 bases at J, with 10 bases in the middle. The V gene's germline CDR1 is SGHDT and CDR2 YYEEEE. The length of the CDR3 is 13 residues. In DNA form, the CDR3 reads TGTGCCAGCAGCTTGACCGGACGGGACGAGCAGTACTTC. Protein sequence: CASSLTGRDEQYF.

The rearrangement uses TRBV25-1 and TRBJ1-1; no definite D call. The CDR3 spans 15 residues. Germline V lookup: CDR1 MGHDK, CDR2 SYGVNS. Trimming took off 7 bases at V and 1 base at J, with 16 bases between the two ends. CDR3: CASTRAGSGNTEAFF. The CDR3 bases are TGTGCCAGCACTAGAGCGGGTTCAGGGAACACTGAAGCTTTCTTT. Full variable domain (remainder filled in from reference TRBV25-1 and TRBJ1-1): EADIYQTPRYLVIGTGKKITLECSQTMGHDKMYWYQQDPGMELHLIHYSYGVNSTEKGDLSSESTVSRIRTEHFPLTLESARPSHTSQYLCASTRAGSGNTEAFFGQGTRLTVV.

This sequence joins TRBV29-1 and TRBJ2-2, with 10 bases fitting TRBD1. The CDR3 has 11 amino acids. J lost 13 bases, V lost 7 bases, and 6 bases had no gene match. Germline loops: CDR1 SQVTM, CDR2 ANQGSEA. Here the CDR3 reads CSGLRDRGLFF. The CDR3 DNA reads TGCAGCGGGCTTCGGGACAGGGGGCTGTTTTTT.

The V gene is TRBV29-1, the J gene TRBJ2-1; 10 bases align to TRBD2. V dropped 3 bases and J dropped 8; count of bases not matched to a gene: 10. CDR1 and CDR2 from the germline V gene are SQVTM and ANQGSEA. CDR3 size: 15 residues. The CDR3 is CSVDPLLAGWDEQFF. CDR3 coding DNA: TGCAGCGTTGACCCTTTACTAGCGGGGTGGGATGAGCAGTTCTTC.

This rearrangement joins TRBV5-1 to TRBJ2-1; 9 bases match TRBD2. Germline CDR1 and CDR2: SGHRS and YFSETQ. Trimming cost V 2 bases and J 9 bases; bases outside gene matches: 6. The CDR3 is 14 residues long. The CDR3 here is CASSFSSGSSEQFF. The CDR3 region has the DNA TGCGCCAGCAGCTTTAGTAGCGGGAGTAGTGAGCAGTTCTTC.

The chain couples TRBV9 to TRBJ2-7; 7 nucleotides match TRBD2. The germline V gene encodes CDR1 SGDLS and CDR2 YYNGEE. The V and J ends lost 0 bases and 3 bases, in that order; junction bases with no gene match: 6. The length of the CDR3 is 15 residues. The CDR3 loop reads CASSVGGGGLYEQYF. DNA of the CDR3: TGTGCCAGCAGCGTAGGAGGCGGGGGTCTCTACGAGCAGTACTTC.

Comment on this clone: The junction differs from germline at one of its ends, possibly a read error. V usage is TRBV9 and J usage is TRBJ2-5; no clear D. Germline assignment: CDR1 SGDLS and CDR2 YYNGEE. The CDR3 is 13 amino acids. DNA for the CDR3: TGTGCCAGCAGCGTAGCCCGGCAAGGGACCCAGTACTTC. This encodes CASSVARQGTQYF. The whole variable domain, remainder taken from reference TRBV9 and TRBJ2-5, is DSGVTQTPKHLITATGQRVTLRCSPRSGDLSVYWYQQSLDQGLQFLIQYYNGEERAKGNILERFSAQQFPDLHSELNLSSLELGDSALYFCASSVARQGTQYFGPGTRLLVL.

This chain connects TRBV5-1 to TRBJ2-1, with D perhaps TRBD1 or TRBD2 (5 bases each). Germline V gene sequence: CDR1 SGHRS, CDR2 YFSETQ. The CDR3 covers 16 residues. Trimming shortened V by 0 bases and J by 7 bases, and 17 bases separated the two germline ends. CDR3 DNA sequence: TGCGCCAGCAGCTTGGATACTAGGTGGGGGTTTAATGAGCAGTTCTTC. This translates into CASSLDTRWGFNEQFF.

CDR3 amino acids: CASNGRRENTGELFF. CDR3 nucleotides: TGTGCCAGTAATGGGAGGAGGGAGAACACCGGGGAGCTGTTTTTT. This chain links TRBV19 with TRBJ2-2; D might be TRBD2 (6 bases). CDR1 and CDR2 from the germline V gene are LNHDA and SQIVND (reference sequence). Between the trimmed V and J ends, which lost 7 bases and 1 base, there was a span of 13 bases. The CDR3 totals 15 residues.